This is a list of T cell receptor beta chains from one sample in a study of tumor-infiltrating lymphocytes in primary liver carcinoma. From the multiplex PCR reads, TCRdb called clonotypes with MiXCR, one entry per CDR3 protein. The sample has around 20,000 distinct CDR3 sequences; roughly 80% are singletons. Sequencing used liver tumor tissue from sampling region 4. Receptors originate from a woman aged 25-40 years with primary liver carcinoma and hepatitis B virus infection. CDR3s include the opening cysteine and the closing phenylalanine or tryptophan. D genes are given only for firm matches. Not every row has a clone size; where given, it reads once, few, many or a size class.

v_call	clone_size	j_call	d_call	cdr3_aa	cdr3_nt
TRBV11-2	.	TRBJ2-7	.	CLSRMGYHEQYF	TGTCTCAGCCGCATGGGGTACCACGAGCAGTACTTC
TRBV5-6	once	TRBJ2-2	.	CTSSLTARVTGGLFF	TGTACCAGCAGCTTGACAGCCAGAGTCACCGGGGGGCTGTTTTTT
TRBV20-1	.	TRBJ2-7	TRBD1	CSTRVIRDSPSVEHYF	TGCAGTACTAGAGTGATCCGGGACAGCCCCTCCGTCGAGCACTACTTC
TRBV7-2	once	TRBJ1-2	TRBD1	CASSLSQGASYGYTF	TGTGCCAGCAGCTTATCACAGGGGGCTTCGTATGGCTACACCTTC
TRBV28	many	TRBJ2-7	TRBD2	CASFTSGRTSNYEQYF	TGTGCCAGCTTCACTAGCGGGAGAACCTCCAACTACGAGCAGTACTTC
TRBV29-1	.	TRBJ2-1	.	CSAATVVGSNEQFF	TGCAGCGCCGCGACAGTAGTGGGTTCCAATGAGCAGTTCTTC
TRBV24-1	medium-sized	TRBJ2-1	TRBD2	CATSDSSGKWEQFF	TGTGCCACCAGTGACTCTAGCGGGAAGTGGGAGCAGTTCTTC
TRBV7-2	few	TRBJ2-5	.	CASSSISQETQYF	TGTGCCAGCAGCTCTATTTCTCAAGAGACCCAGTACTTC
TRBV12-3/TRBV12-4	few	TRBJ1-6	TRBD1	CASSRQGHSPLHF	TGTGCCAGCAGCCGACAGGGGCATTCACCCCTCCACTTT
TRBV30	.	TRBJ2-5	.	CAWSGGYVETQYF	TGTGCCTGGAGTGGAGGGTATGTGGAGACCCAGTACTTC
TRBV12-3/TRBV12-4	.	TRBJ1-2	.	CASRIGLSHDYDYTF	TGTGCCAGCAGAATAGGTCTCTCCCACGACTATGACTACACCTTC
TRBV4-3	few	TRBJ2-1	TRBD2	CTSSQNIAGARDEQLF	TGCACCAGCAGCCAAAACATAGCGGGAGCCAGAGATGAGCAGCTCTTC
TRBV11-2	.	TRBJ2-3	.	CASCHRGNGSLTDTQYF	TGTGCCAGCTGCCATCGAGGGAACGGGAGCCTCACAGATACGCAGTATTTT
TRBV4-1	many	TRBJ2-3	TRBD2	CASSQDLTSGIIGRTDTQYF	TGCGCCAGCAGCCAAGATCTGACTAGCGGGATTATCGGGCGCACAGATACGCAGTATTTT
TRBV12-3/TRBV12-4	.	TRBJ2-5	.	CASSLGFTETQYF	TGTGCCAGCAGTCTCGGATTTACGGAGACCCAGTACTTC
TRBV6-5	.	TRBJ2-7	TRBD1	CASSTGTGGFDEQYF	TGTGCCAGCAGTACCGGGACAGGGGGCTTCGACGAGCAGTACTTC
TRBV11-2	.	TRBJ2-2	TRBD2	CASMHRSSGTGELFF	TGTGCCAGCATGCACAGGTCTAGCGGAACCGGGGAGCTGTTTTTT
TRBV11-2	.	TRBJ2-3	.	CTNSPQTHADTQYF	TGTACCAACAGCCCACAAACTCACGCAGATACGCAATATTTT
TRBV11-2	.	TRBJ1-1	TRBD1	CASSARDRGRKGWSNTGALF	TGTGCCAGCAGCGCTCGGGACAGGGGGCGGAAGGGGTGGAGTAACACTGGAGCTTTATTT
TRBV28	once	TRBJ2-3	TRBD1	CAISGTGVEDTHYF	TGTGCCATCTCCGGGACAGGGGTGGAAGATACGCACTATTTT
TRBV4-3	.	TRBJ2-1	TRBD2	CASGQNVAGARDEQFF	TGCGCCAGCGGCCAGAACGTAGCGGGAGCCAGAGACGAGCAGTTCTTC
TRBV4-1	.	TRBJ1-2	.	CASGQDGRGYGYTF	TGCGCCAGTGGCCAAGATGGACGGGGGTATGGCTACACCTTC
TRBV4-2	once	TRBJ1-4	.	CTSSLDREKPFF	TGTACCAGCAGCCTAGATAGGGAAAAACCGTTTTTT
TRBV28	.	TRBJ2-7	TRBD2	CASSVLGLAGAGEQHF	TGTGCTAGCAGTGTTTTGGGACTAGCGGGAGCTGGCGAGCAGCACTTC
TRBV11-2	.	TRBJ2-3	.	CASSLQRGDTQYF	TGTGCCAGCAGTCTACAACGGGGAGATACGCAGTATTTT
TRBV11-2	.	TRBJ1-3	.	CISTLNRETGNTIYF	TGTATCAGCACCTTAAACAGGGAGACTGGAAACACCATATATTTT
TRBV10-3	.	TRBJ2-1	.	CAISLTATRDEQFF	TGTGCCATCAGCCTCACGGCGACCAGGGATGAGCAGTTCTTT
TRBV11-1	.	TRBJ2-7	.	CAGTLGYLRQQYF	TGTGCCGGTACCTTAGGATACCTCCGCCAGCAGTACTTC
TRBV5-5	.	TRBJ2-4	TRBD2	CASSLVRMREGLDIQYF	TGTGCCAGCAGCTTAGTACGAATGAGGGAGGGGTTGGACATTCAGTACTTC
TRBV11-3	.	TRBJ2-2	.	CASDLVGLQPGLITGELFF	TGTGCCAGCGACTTAGTGGGACTCCAACCCGGATTAATCACCGGGGAGCTGTTTTTT
TRBV11-2	.	TRBJ2-3	.	CTSTLTGRINTQYF	TGTACCAGCACCCTGACGGGGCGCATAAATACGCAGTATTTT
TRBV11-3	.	TRBJ2-7	TRBD1	CASSRRDRDCSYEQYF	TGTGCCAGCAGTCGCCGGGACAGGGATTGCTCCTACGAGCAGTATTTC
TRBV28	.	TRBJ2-1	TRBD1	CAGRFGTGEVIEQFF	TGTGCCGGCAGATTCGGGACAGGGGAGGTTATTGAGCAGTTCTTC
TRBV7-8	.	TRBJ2-2	TRBD1	CASSSKGQRNTGELLF	TGTGCCAGCAGCTCTAAGGGACAGAGGAACACCGGGGAGCTGTTATTC
TRBV10-2	.	TRBJ2-7	TRBD2	CASSWTSRGYEQYF	TGCGCCAGCAGTTGGACTAGCAGGGGATACGAACAGTACTTC
TRBV11-2	.	TRBJ1-1	.	CASSARDGGCKRCSNTEAFF	TGTGCCAGCAGCGCTAGGGACGGGGGGTGTAAGAGGTGTAGTAACACTGAAGCTTTCTTT
TRBV4-1	.	TRBJ2-7	TRBD2	CASSQASSGGYEQYF	TGCGCCAGCAGCCAAGCTTCTAGCGGGGGCTACGAGCAGTATTTC
TRBV11-2	.	TRBJ2-1	TRBD2	CASSLNNGLAMSEQFF	TGTGCCAGCAGCTTGAATAACGGACTAGCCATGAGTGAGCAGTTCTTC
TRBV11-2	.	TRBJ2-1	.	CASSLLIGEQFF	TGTGCCAGCAGCCTTCTCATTGGTGAGCAGTTCTTC
TRBV11-2	.	TRBJ2-1	TRBD1	CASSYIGQGENGLLF	TGTGCCAGCAGCTATATAGGACAGGGCGAAAATGGGCTGCTCTTC
TRBV11-2	few	TRBJ2-7	TRBD2	CASSLTSGSEQYF	TGTGCCAGCAGCTTAACTAGCGGGAGCGAGCAGTACTTC
TRBV28	.	TRBJ2-2	TRBD2	CARSLSGSEEPLF	TGTGCCAGGAGTTTGAGCGGGAGCGAGGAGCCTCTTTTT